The next 13 T cell receptor beta chains were all read from a single sample in a study of CD8 T cells in ankylosing spondylitis (dated by TCRdb to about 2017). Library generation was performed with 5' RACE. Sequencing used an Illumina HiSeq 2500. TCRdb ran its own pipeline on the public reads, namely fastp trimming at Q25 and MiXCR clone calling, and kept in-frame beta chains. Rows merge per CDR3 protein into single entries with the most common DNA and genes. This sample is represented by 150,000 to 200,000 distinct CDR3 sequences; around 8.9% of them were singletons. The ten largest account for about 15% of the sample. The sequenced sample consisted of blood, either unsorted or a sorted T cell fraction (not recorded which). Receptor source: a female donor with ankylosing spondylitis or in good health (not recorded which).

A remark on this clonotype: This could be a read error, since a much larger clone is one nucleotide away. The chain recombines TRBV27 with TRBJ2-2; D is undetermined. This CDR3 is built from 13 residues. CDR1 is MNHEY, CDR2 SMNVEV, per germline (reference sequence). With 3 bases removed from V and 1 base from J, the gap between germline ends came to 3 bases. CDR3 coding DNA: TGTGCCAGCAGTTTTCAGAACACCGGGGAGCTGTTTTTT. Amino acid sequence: CASSFQNTGELFF.

This clonotype was counted a few times. DNA for the CDR3: TGTGCCAGCAGTTACGCTAGCGTCGATGAGCAGTTCTTC. Encoded protein: CASSYASVDEQFF. The chain carries TRBV6-2 or TRBV6-3 and TRBJ2-1; D is perhaps TRBD2 (6 bases). Trimming took 2 bases from V and 8 from J, leaving 10 bases between them. The CDR3 length is 13 residues. CDR1 MNHEY and CDR2 SVGEGT come from the germline V gene.

The gene calls are TRBV20-1 and TRBJ2-7; D possibly uses TRBD1 or TRBD2 (5 bases each). The CDR3 runs 17 residues. V was clipped by 0 bases and J by 0 bases, with 18 bases between them. CDR1 DFQATT and CDR2 SNEGSKA come from the germline V gene (reference sequence). The CDR3 here is CSARDRGGLGASYEQYF. The DNA of the CDR3 is TGCAGTGCTAGAGATCGGGGCGGTTTGGGAGCCTCCTACGAGCAGTACTTC.

This clonotype was found many times. The rearrangement joins TRBV7-2 to TRBJ2-1; weak D call: TRBD2 (6 bases). Trimming stripped 5 bases from V and 7 bases from J, with 18 bases between. From germline, CDR1 is SGHTA and CDR2 FQGNSA. This CDR3 region has 15 residues. The CDR3 reads CASSPPSVNWNEQFF. The CDR3 DNA reads as TGTGCCAGCAGCCCCCCTAGCGTTAATTGGAATGAGCAGTTCTTC.

Many counts were recorded for this clonotype. The CDR3 loop is CASSETLYGTDTQYF. In nucleotides, the CDR3 is TGTGCCAGCAGTGAAACACTCTACGGCACAGATACGCAGTATTTT. This sequence joins TRBV2 and TRBJ2-3; D not certain. With 2 bases removed from V and 1 base from J, the gap between germline ends came to 10 bases. Germline CDR1 is SNHLY and CDR2 is FYNNEI. CDR3 length: 15 residues.

This clonotype appeared a single time. This may be a read error: a much more frequent sequence differs by one nucleotide. The rearrangement links TRBV3-1 to TRBJ2-3, with D uncertain. The CDR3 has 17 residues. In germline, CDR1 is LGHDT, CDR2 YNNKEL (reference sequence). In DNA, the CDR3 is TGTGCCACCAGCCAAGTGAGCCTAAGGACCTCCACAGATACGCAGTATTTT. Encoded protein: CATSQVSLRTSTDTQYF.

This clonotype was picked up a small number of times. V usage is TRBV20-1 and J usage is TRBJ1-1; D remains ambiguous. Per the germline V gene, CDR1 is DFQATT and CDR2 is SNEGSKA (reference sequence). Trimming removed 0 bases at V and 1 base at J, with 12 bases between. The CDR3 is made up of 15 amino acids. The CDR3 sequence is CSARDPEAKNTEAFF. CDR3 sequence (DNA): TGCAGTGCTAGAGATCCGGAGGCTAAGAACACTGAAGCTTTCTTT.

This chain links TRBV7-6 with TRBJ2-1, with D possibly TRBD2 on 5 matching bases. This CDR3 comprises 15 residues. V lost 1 base to trimming and J lost 0 bases, with 7 bases between them. Germline CDR1 and CDR2: SGHVS and FNYEAQ. The chain's CDR3 is CASSLEGDSYNEQFF. In DNA form, the CDR3 reads TGTGCCAGCAGCTTAGAGGGAGACTCCTACAATGAGCAGTTCTTC.

The chain combines TRBV9 with TRBJ1-1; 7 nucleotides line up with TRBD1. Unmatched junction bases numbered 9, after V lost 3 bases and J lost 4 bases. Germline CDR1 and CDR2: SGDLS and YYNGEE. The length of the CDR3 is 15 residues. CDR3 residues: CASSALQGITTEAFF. The CDR3 DNA sequence: TGTGCCAGCAGCGCGCTACAGGGGATTACCACTGAAGCTTTCTTT.

This clonotype was found many times. This sequence joins TRBV9 and TRBJ2-5; TRBD2 matches at 12 bases. V shed 3 bases, J shed 2 bases, and the junction held 5 bases outside the gene matches. The CDR3 is 16 amino acids. Per germline, CDR1 SGDLS and CDR2 YYNGEE. CDR3 amino acids: CASSASSGRDQETQYF. The CDR3 DNA reads TGTGCCAGCAGCGCATCTAGCGGGAGGGATCAAGAGACCCAGTACTTC.

This sequence joins TRBV19 and TRBJ1-5, with 7 bases aligning to TRBD1. Germline CDR1 reads LNHDA; CDR2 reads SQIVND (reference sequence). After removal of 7 bases from V and 14 bases from J, the junction contained 11 bases not matched to a gene. The CDR3 totals 12 residues. This chain's CDR3 is CASKGGLAGEHF. In DNA, the CDR3 is TGTGCCAGTAAAGGGGGCTTGGCAGGGGAGCATTTT.

This clonotype was observed at least ten times. CDR3 sequence (DNA): TGTGCCAGCAGTTACGTCCGAGACAATGAGCAGTTCTTC. Amino acids: CASSYVRDNEQFF. This chain connects TRBV6-2 or TRBV6-3 to TRBJ2-1; D gene unclear. The ends were cut back, 2 bases at V and 5 bases at J, with 7 bases in the middle. CDR1 is MNHEY and CDR2 is SVGEGT in the germline V gene. The CDR3 is 13 residues long.

This clonotype was seen a handful of times. This chain joins TRBV19 and TRBJ2-1; D is undetermined. The CDR3 sequence is 11 residues long. The ends were cut back, 6 bases at V and 9 bases at J, with 9 bases in the middle. Per the germline V gene, CDR1 is LNHDA and CDR2 is SQIVND (reference sequence). CDR3 DNA sequence: TGTGCCAGTAGCGGTGGGCCTGAGCAGTTCTTC. It codes for CASSGGPEQFF.